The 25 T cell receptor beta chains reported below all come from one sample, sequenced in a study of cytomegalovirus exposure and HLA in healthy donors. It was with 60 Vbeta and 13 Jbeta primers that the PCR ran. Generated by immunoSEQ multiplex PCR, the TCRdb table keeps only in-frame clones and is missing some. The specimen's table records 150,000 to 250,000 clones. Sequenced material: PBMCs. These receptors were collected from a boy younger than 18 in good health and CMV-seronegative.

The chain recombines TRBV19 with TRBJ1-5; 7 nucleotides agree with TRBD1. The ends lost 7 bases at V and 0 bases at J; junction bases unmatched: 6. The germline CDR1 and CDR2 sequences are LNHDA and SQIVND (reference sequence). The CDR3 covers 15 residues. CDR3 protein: CASNGRGFSNQPQHF. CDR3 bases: TGTGCCAGTAATGGCAGGGGGTTTAGCAATCAGCCCCAGCATTTT.

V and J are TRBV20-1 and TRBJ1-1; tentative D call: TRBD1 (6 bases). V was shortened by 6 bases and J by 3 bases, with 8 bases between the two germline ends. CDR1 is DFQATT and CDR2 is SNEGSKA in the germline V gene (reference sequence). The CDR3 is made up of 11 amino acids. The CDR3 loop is CSATGDTEAFF. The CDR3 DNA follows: TGCAGTGCGACAGGTGACACTGAAGCTTTCTTT.

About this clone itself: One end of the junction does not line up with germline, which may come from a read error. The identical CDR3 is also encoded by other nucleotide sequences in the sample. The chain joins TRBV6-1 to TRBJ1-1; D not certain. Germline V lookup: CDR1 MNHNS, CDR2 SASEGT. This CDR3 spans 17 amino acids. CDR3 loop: CASSERDFGSSNTEAFF. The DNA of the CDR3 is TGTGCCAGCAGTGAACGGGATTTTGGCAGCTCGAACACTGAGGCTTTCTTT.

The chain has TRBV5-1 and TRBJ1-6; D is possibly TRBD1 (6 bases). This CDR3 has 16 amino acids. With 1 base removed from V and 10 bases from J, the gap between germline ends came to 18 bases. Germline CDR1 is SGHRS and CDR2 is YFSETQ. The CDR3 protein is CASSLTGTGLGSPLHF. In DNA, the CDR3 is TGCGCCAGCAGCTTGACAGGGACGGGCCTTGGATCACCCCTCCACTTT.

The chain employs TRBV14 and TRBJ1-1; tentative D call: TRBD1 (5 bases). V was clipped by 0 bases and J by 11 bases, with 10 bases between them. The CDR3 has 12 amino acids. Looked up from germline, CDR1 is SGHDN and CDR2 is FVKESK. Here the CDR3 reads CASSQEYYRAFF. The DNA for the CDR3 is TGTGCCAGCAGCCAAGAATATTACAGGGCTTTCTTT.

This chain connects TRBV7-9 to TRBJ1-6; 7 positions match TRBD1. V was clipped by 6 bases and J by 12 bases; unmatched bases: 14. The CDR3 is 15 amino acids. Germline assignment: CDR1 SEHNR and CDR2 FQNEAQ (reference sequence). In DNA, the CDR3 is TGTGCCAGCAGACTTACCGGACAGGTTAATGGACCCCTCCACTTT. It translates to CASRLTGQVNGPLHF.

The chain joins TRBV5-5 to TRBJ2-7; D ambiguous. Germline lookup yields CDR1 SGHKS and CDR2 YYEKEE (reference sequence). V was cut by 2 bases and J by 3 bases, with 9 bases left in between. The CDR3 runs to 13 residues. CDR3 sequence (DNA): TGTGCCAGCAGCTTTCAGGTGAACTACGAGCAGTACTTC. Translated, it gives CASSFQVNYEQYF.

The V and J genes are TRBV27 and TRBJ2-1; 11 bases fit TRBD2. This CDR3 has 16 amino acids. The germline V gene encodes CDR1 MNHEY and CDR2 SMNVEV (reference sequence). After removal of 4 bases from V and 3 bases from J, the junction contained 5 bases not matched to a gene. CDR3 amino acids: CASSSLAGGLYNEQFF. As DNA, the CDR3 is TGTGCCAGCAGTTCGCTAGCGGGGGGCCTCTACAATGAGCAGTTCTTC.

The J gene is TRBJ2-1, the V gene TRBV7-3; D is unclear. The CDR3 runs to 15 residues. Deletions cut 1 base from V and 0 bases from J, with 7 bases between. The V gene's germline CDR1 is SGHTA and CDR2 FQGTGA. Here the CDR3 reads CASSLNPSSYNEQFF. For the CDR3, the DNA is TGTGCCAGCAGCTTAAACCCGAGCTCCTACAATGAGCAGTTCTTC.

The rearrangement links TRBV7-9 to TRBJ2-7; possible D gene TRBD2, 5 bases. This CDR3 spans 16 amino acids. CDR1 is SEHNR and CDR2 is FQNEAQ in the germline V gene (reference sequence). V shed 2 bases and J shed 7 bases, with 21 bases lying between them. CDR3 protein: CASSLTNVLVTGEQYF. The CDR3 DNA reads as TGTGCCAGCAGCTTAACCAACGTCCTGGTAACGGGAGAGCAGTACTTC.

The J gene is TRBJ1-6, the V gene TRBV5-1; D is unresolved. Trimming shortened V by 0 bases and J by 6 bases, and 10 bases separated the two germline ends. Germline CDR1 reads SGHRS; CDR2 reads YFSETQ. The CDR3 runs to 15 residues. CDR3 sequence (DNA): TGCGCCAGCAGCTTGGACCAGGTCCCTAATTCACCCCTCCACTTT. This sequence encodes CASSLDQVPNSPLHF. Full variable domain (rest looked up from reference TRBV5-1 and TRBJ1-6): KAGVTQTPRYLIKTRGQQVTLSCSPISGHRSVSWYQQTPGQGLQFLFEYFSETQRNKGNFPGRFSGRQFSNSRSEMNVSTLELGDSALYLCASSLDQVPNSPLHFGNGTRLTVT.

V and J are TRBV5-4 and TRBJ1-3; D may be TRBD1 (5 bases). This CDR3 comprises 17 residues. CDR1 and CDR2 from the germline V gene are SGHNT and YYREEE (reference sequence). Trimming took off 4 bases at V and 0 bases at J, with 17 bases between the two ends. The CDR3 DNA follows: TGTGCCAGCAGCGTAGGTTTCGCAGGGTCCTCTGGAAACACCATATATTTT. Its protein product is CASSVGFAGSSGNTIYF.

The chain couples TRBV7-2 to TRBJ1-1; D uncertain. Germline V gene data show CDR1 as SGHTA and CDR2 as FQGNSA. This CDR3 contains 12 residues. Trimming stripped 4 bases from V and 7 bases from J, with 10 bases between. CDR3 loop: CASSWAGLEAFF. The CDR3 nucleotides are TGTGCCAGCAGCTGGGCCGGTCTTGAAGCTTTCTTT.

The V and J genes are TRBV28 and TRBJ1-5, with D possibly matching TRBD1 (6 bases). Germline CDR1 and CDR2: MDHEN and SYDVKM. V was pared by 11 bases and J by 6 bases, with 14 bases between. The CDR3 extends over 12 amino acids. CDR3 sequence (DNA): TGTGCCTCACGGGGGGCGCTTCAGCCCCAGCATTTT. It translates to CASRGALQPQHF.

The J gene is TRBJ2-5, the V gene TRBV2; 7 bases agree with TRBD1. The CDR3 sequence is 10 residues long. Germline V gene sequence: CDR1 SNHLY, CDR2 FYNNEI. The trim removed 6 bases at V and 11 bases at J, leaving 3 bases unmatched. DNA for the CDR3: TGTGCCAGCAGCCCGGGACAGCAGTACTTC. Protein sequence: CASSPGQQYF.

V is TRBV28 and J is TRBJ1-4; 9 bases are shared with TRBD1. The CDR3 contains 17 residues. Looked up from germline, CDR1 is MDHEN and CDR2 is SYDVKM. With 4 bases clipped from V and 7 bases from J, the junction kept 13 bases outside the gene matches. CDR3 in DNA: TGTGCCAGCAGTTCGGGACAGGGAGAAAGGTTGGGTGAAAAACTGTTTTTT. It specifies CASSSGQGERLGEKLFF.

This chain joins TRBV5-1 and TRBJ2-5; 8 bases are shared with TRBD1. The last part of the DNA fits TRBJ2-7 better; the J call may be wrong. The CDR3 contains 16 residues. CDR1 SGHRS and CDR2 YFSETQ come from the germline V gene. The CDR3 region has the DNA TGCGCCAGCAGCTTGGGTTCGACAGGGGCGGCCTACGAGCAGTACTTC. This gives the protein CASSLGSTGAAYEQYF.

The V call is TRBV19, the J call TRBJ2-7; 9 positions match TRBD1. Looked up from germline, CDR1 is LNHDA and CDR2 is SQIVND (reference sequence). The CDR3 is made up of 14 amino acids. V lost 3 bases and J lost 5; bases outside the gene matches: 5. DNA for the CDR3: TGTGCCAGTAGTATCCGGGACAGGGACCACGAGCAGTACTTC. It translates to CASSIRDRDHEQYF.

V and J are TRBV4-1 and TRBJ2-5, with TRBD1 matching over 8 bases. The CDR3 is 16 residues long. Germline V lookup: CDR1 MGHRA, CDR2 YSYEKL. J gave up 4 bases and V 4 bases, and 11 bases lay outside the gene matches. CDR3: CASSPWTGPQRETQYF. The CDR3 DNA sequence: TGCGCCAGCAGCCCCTGGACAGGGCCGCAGAGAGAGACCCAGTACTTC.

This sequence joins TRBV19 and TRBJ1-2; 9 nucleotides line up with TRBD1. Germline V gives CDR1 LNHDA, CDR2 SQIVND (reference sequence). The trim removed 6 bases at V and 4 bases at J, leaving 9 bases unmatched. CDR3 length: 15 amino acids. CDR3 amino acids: CASRPGQGQGYGYTF. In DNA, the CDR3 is TGTGCCAGTAGACCGGGACAGGGTCAGGGCTATGGCTACACCTTC.

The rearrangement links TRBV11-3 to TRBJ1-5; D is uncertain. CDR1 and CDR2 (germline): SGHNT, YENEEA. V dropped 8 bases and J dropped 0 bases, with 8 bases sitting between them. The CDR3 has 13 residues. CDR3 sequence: CASGPLSNQPQHF. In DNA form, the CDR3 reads TGTGCCAGCGGGCCACTTAGCAATCAGCCCCAGCATTTT.

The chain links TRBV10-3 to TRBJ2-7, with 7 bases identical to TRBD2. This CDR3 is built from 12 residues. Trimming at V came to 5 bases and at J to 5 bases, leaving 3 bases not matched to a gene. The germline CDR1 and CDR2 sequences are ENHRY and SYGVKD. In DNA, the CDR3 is TGTGCCATCAGTTGGGGGGGGAACGAGCAGTACTTC. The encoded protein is CAISWGGNEQYF.

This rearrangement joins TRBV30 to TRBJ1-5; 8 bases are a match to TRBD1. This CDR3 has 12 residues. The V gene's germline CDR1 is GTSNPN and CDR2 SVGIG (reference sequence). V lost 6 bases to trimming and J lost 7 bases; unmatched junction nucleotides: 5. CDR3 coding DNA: TGTGCCTGTAACAGGGGGGGACAGCCCCAGCATTTT. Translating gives CACNRGGQPQHF.

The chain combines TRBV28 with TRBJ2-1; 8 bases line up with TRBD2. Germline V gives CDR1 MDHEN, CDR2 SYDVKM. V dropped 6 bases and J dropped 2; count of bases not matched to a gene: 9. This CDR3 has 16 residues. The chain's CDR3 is CASSFFGGAPYNEQFF. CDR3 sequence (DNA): TGTGCCAGCAGCTTCTTCGGGGGGGCACCCTACAATGAGCAGTTCTTC.

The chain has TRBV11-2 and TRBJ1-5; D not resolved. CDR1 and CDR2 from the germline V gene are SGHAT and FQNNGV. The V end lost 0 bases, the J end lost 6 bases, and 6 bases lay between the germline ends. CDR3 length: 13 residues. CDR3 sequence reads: CASSLDQFQPQHF. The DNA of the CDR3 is TGTGCCAGCAGCTTAGATCAATTTCAGCCCCAGCATTTT.